Below are 28 T cell receptor beta chains sequenced from a single sample in a study of T cell responses to AZD1222 COVID-19 vaccine. The protocol was immunoSEQ multiplex PCR, while the TCRdb copy is restricted to in-frame clones and leaves out a portion. The sample lists more than 80,000 clones; more than 85% were seen once. This specimen was peripheral blood, taken 28 days after the second AZD1222 dose. The receptor source for this set is an adult who received the AZD1222 COVID-19 vaccine.

This clone was observed once. J is TRBJ1-1 and V is TRBV29-1; D is undetermined. This CDR3 contains 11 residues. Trimming left V 4 bases short and J 3 bases short, with 6 bases between. Germline CDR1 and CDR2: SQVTM and ANQGSEA. CDR3 sequence: CSVGWDTEAFF. The CDR3 DNA sequence: TGCAGCGTTGGGTGGGACACTGAAGCTTTCTTT.

CDR3 nucleotide sequence: TGTGCCAGCAGCTTAGTCACCGGGGACAGCTCTGGGGCCAACGTCCTGACTTTC. Its translation is CASSLVTGDSSGANVLTF. This sequence joins TRBV5-6 and TRBJ2-6; TRBD1 matches at 7 bases. Germline CDR1 reads SGHDT; CDR2 reads YYEEEE. Losses at the gene ends were 2 bases for V and 0 bases for J; bases not matched to a gene: 8. The CDR3 sequence is 18 residues long.

This chain joins TRBV9 and TRBJ2-5; 11 positions agree with TRBD1. Trimming at V came to 3 bases and at J to 4 bases, leaving 8 bases not matched to a gene. CDR1 and CDR2 (germline): SGDLS, YYNGEE. The CDR3 is 16 residues long. CDR3 residues: CASSAGQGAWGETQYF. CDR3 nucleotide sequence: TGTGCCAGCAGCGCCGGACAGGGGGCATGGGGAGAGACCCAGTACTTC.

This clone appeared a few times. This rearrangement joins TRBV2 to TRBJ2-1; TRBD2 aligns across 7 bases. CDR1 is SNHLY, CDR2 FYNNEI, per germline. This CDR3 spans 10 amino acids. The J segment lost 10 bases and the V segment lost 10 bases, leaving 4 bases of the junction unmatched. This chain's CDR3 is CATRDYEQFF. The CDR3 DNA follows: TGTGCCACCCGGGACTACGAGCAGTTCTTC.

This clone was seen a few times. This chain joins TRBV27 and TRBJ1-1, with 8 bases aligning to TRBD1. Germline CDR1 reads MNHEY; CDR2 reads SMNVEV (reference sequence). The CDR3 length is 16 residues. Trimming cost V 6 bases and J 4 bases; bases outside gene matches: 13. CDR3 sequence: CASSVQGAGRTTEAFF. The CDR3 bases are TGTGCCAGCAGCGTCCAGGGGGCGGGGAGAACCACTGAAGCTTTCTTT.

V usage is TRBV19 and J usage is TRBJ1-1, with 9 bases identical to TRBD1. The CDR3 extends over 12 amino acids. The germline CDR1 and CDR2 sequences are LNHDA and SQIVND (reference sequence). The ends lost 3 bases at V and 8 bases at J; junction bases unmatched: 1. CDR3 protein: CASSIGQGEAFF. CDR3 coding DNA: TGTGCCAGTAGTATCGGACAGGGGGAAGCTTTCTTT. Full variable domain (outside the CDR3, taken from reference TRBV19 and TRBJ1-1): DGGITQSPKYLFRKEGQNVTLSCEQNLNHDAMYWYRQDPGQGLRLIYYSQIVNDFQKGDIAEGYSVSREKKESFPLTVTSAQKNPTAFYLCASSIGQGEAFFGQGTRLTVV.

With regard to this clone: Other DNA sequences in this sample translate to the same CDR3. Here the CDR3 DNA reads TGTGCCAGCAGGGAAAACTATGGCTACACCTTC. This encodes CASRENYGYTF. The genes are TRBV2 and TRBJ1-2; D call uncertain. The CDR3 consists of 11 residues. Germline V gene data show CDR1 as SNHLY and CDR2 as FYNNEI. Trimming cost V 6 bases and J 2 bases, with 4 bases left between them.

The chain has TRBV15 and TRBJ2-7; TRBD1 might be the D (5 bases). V lost 1 base and J 2 bases, leaving 6 bases between the germline ends. The V gene's germline CDR1 is LNHNV and CDR2 YYDKDF (reference sequence). This CDR3 is built from 13 residues. CDR3 loop: CATSRGGPYEQYF. The CDR3, as DNA: TGTGCCACCAGCAGAGGGGGCCCCTACGAGCAGTACTTC.

V usage is TRBV7-9 and J usage is TRBJ1-2; D unclear. The CDR3 has 14 amino acids. The germline gives CDR1 SEHNR, CDR2 FQNEAQ (reference sequence). The V gene lost 2 bases and the J gene lost 6 bases, with 13 bases spanning the gap. The CDR3 nucleotides are TGTGCCAGCAGCTTATTGTCACAAGCAAATGGCTACACCTTC. Residues: CASSLLSQANGYTF.

This rearrangement joins TRBV11-2 to TRBJ2-5; D ambiguous. The CDR3 has 12 amino acids. The germline V gene has CDR1 SGHAT and CDR2 FQNNGV. The germline V and J ends were trimmed by 1 base and 5 bases, with 5 bases remaining between them. The CDR3 protein is CASSLGWETQYF. The CDR3 nucleotides read TGTGCCAGCAGCTTAGGGTGGGAGACCCAGTACTTC. The full variable domain, in which reference TRBV11-2 and TRBJ2-5 provide the parts outside the CDR3, is EAGVAQSPRYKIIEKRQSVAFWCNPISGHATLYWYQQILGQGPKLLIQFQNNGVVDDSQLPKDRFSAERLKGVDSTLKIQPAKLEDSAVYLCASSLGWETQYFGPGTRLLVL.

The chain is built from TRBV19 and TRBJ1-2, with D possibly matching TRBD1 (5 bases). CDR3 length: 13 residues. Germline CDR1 and CDR2: LNHDA and SQIVND (reference sequence). The V end lost 2 bases, the J end lost 3 bases, and 7 bases lay between the germline ends. CDR3 sequence: CASSIRGDYGYTF. CDR3 coding DNA: TGTGCCAGTAGTATAAGGGGTGACTATGGCTACACCTTC. The whole variable domain, remainder taken from reference TRBV19 and TRBJ1-2, is DGGITQSPKYLFRKEGQNVTLSCEQNLNHDAMYWYRQDPGQGLRLIYYSQIVNDFQKGDIAEGYSVSREKKESFPLTVTSAQKNPTAFYLCASSIRGDYGYTFGSGTRLTVV.

This clone was picked up many times. The chain carries TRBV9 and TRBJ2-7; 10 nucleotides align to TRBD1. Germline CDR1 is SGDLS and CDR2 is YYNGEE. Germline trimming cut 3 bases from V and 6 bases from J; bases unmatched to any gene: 9. CDR3 length: 15 residues. CDR3 loop: CASSADLGQGFEQYF. The CDR3 nucleotides are TGTGCCAGCAGCGCAGATCTGGGACAGGGGTTCGAGCAGTACTTC. The whole variable domain, remainder taken from reference TRBV9 and TRBJ2-7, is DSGVTQTPKHLITATGQRVTLRCSPRSGDLSVYWYQQSLDQGLQFLIQYYNGEERAKGNILERFSAQQFPDLHSELNLSSLELGDSALYFCASSADLGQGFEQYFGPGTRLTVT.

The chain carries TRBV9 and TRBJ2-1; no clear D. This CDR3 spans 14 amino acids. Germline V CDR1 and CDR2: SGDLS, YYNGEE. Trimming removed 0 bases at V and 1 base at J, with 5 bases between. The CDR3 protein is CASSVAGSYNEQFF. CDR3 sequence (DNA): TGTGCCAGCAGCGTAGCTGGGTCCTACAATGAGCAGTTCTTC.

This clone has only a few counts. This specimen includes other DNA sequences encoding the same CDR3. The V and J genes are TRBV19 and TRBJ2-1; TRBD2 matches 12 bases. CDR1 and CDR2 (germline): LNHDA, SQIVND (reference sequence). The CDR3 is 15 residues long. With 4 bases clipped from V and 3 bases from J, the junction kept 1 base outside the gene matches. The CDR3 DNA reads TGTGCCAGTAGTACGACTAGCGGGAGCTACAATGAGCAGTTCTTC. It encodes CASSTTSGSYNEQFF.

The chain is built from TRBV7-8 and TRBJ1-6; perhaps TRBD1 as D (5 bases). Trimming took 5 bases from V and 9 from J, leaving 23 bases between them. From germline, CDR1 is SGHVS and CDR2 FQNEAQ. CDR3 size: 17 residues. CDR3 sequence reads: CASSAKSGGGMGSPLHF. DNA for the CDR3: TGTGCCAGCAGCGCGAAGTCGGGGGGAGGGATGGGTTCACCCCTCCACTTT.

The rearrangement joins TRBV18 to TRBJ2-5; possible D gene TRBD2, 7 bases. There are 15 residues in the CDR3. Between the trimmed V and J ends, which lost 0 bases and 1 base, there was a span of 9 bases. Looked up from germline, CDR1 is KGHSH and CDR2 is LQKENI. The CDR3 sequence: CASSPPGGPQETQYF. For the CDR3, the DNA is TGTGCCAGCTCACCACCCGGGGGGCCCCAAGAGACCCAGTACTTC. Filled out from reference TRBV18 and TRBJ2-5, the complete variable domain reads NAGVMQNPRHLVRRRGQEARLRCSPMKGHSHVYWYRQLPEEGLKFMVYLQKENIIDESGMPKERFSAEFPKEGPSILRIQQVVRGDSAAYFCASSPPGGPQETQYFGPGTRLLVL.

V gene TRBV5-1 combines with J gene TRBJ2-1; D might be TRBD1 (6 bases). The CDR3 is made up of 16 amino acids. In germline, CDR1 is SGHRS, CDR2 YFSETQ. V was cut by 4 bases and J by 6 bases, with 20 bases left in between. The CDR3 loop is CASSTYRAGGGNEQFF. CDR3 coding DNA: TGCGCCAGCAGCACCTACAGGGCCGGTGGGGGCAATGAGCAGTTCTTC.

CDR3 in amino acids: CASSRTGQNSPLHF. The CDR3 DNA reads as TGTGCCAGTAGTCGTACGGGGCAGAATTCACCCCTCCACTTT. The gene calls are TRBV19 and TRBJ1-6, with TRBD1 as a possible D gene (5 bases). Germline V lookup: CDR1 LNHDA, CDR2 SQIVND (reference sequence). The V and J ends lost 5 bases and 7 bases respectively, with 12 bases between them. The CDR3 runs 14 residues.

This chain connects TRBV7-2 to TRBJ1-6; 9 bases fit TRBD1. Germline V gene data show CDR1 as SGHTA and CDR2 as FQGNSA. The V and J ends lost 6 bases and 8 bases, in that order; junction bases with no gene match: 8. CDR3 length: 15 residues. Written as DNA, the CDR3 is TGTGCCAGCAGACCTACGACAGGGGGTGATTCACCCCTCCACTTT. Translating it yields CASRPTTGGDSPLHF.

V usage is TRBV2 and J usage is TRBJ2-1, with D hard to call. The CDR3 runs to 15 residues. Germline V CDR1 and CDR2: SNHLY, FYNNEI. V lost 5 bases and J lost 1, with 12 bases in between. The CDR3 is CASSSGVGSYNEQFF. CDR3 nucleotides: TGTGCCAGCAGTTCGGGCGTGGGTTCCTACAATGAGCAGTTCTTC.

The V gene is TRBV9, the J gene TRBJ2-3, with D possibly being TRBD2 (5 bases). The V end was cut by 1 base, the J end by 2 bases, with 11 bases between. Germline V CDR1 and CDR2: SGDLS, YYNGEE. This CDR3 spans 15 amino acids. The CDR3 bases are TGTGCCAGCAGCGTAACCGGGATTCCCACAGATACGCAGTATTTT. As protein: CASSVTGIPTDTQYF.

This rearrangement joins TRBV2 to TRBJ1-5; D is possibly TRBD1 (5 bases). The V end lost 6 bases, the J end lost 4 bases, and 13 bases lay between the germline ends. Germline V CDR1 and CDR2: SNHLY, FYNNEI. This CDR3 is built from 14 residues. CDR3 loop: CASSYSDTNQPQHF. The CDR3 DNA follows: TGTGCCAGCAGCTACTCGGACACAAATCAGCCCCAGCATTTT.

This chain uses TRBV5-1 with TRBJ2-1; 8 bases fit TRBD2. CDR1 and CDR2 from the germline V gene are SGHRS and YFSETQ. V was clipped by 0 bases and J by 0 bases; unmatched bases: 2. This CDR3 is built from 16 residues. CDR3 protein: CASSLVSGGSYNEQFF. The CDR3 DNA follows: TGCGCCAGCAGCTTGGTCAGCGGGGGCTCCTACAATGAGCAGTTCTTC.

The V and J genes are TRBV3-1 (or the pseudogene TRBV3-2) and TRBJ1-5; D ambiguous. Germline CDR1 reads LGHDT; CDR2 reads YNNKEL (reference sequence). V dropped 1 base and J dropped 4 bases, with 5 bases sitting between them. There are 13 residues in the CDR3. The CDR3 here is CASSQARNQPQHF. The CDR3 DNA follows: TGTGCCAGCAGCCAAGCCAGAAATCAGCCCCAGCATTTT.

This rearrangement joins TRBV7-6 to TRBJ1-2; possibly TRBD1 for D (6 bases). The V gene lost 3 bases and the J gene lost 4 bases, with 6 bases spanning the gap. The CDR3 extends over 12 amino acids. Germline values: CDR1 SGHVS, CDR2 FNYEAQ. CDR3 sequence: CASSLTGYGYTF. CDR3 nucleotide sequence: TGTGCCAGCAGCTTGACAGGCTATGGCTACACCTTC. Complete variable domain (other parts from reference TRBV7-6 and TRBJ1-2): GAGVSQSPRYKVTKRGQDVALRCDPISGHVSLYWYRQALGQGPEFLTYFNYEAQQDKSGLPNDRFSAERPEGSISTLTIQRTEQRDSAMYRCASSLTGYGYTFGSGTRLTVV.

The V call is TRBV4-1, the J call TRBJ1-2; 9 nucleotides match TRBD1. This CDR3 comprises 16 residues. The J segment lost 8 bases and the V segment lost 3 bases, leaving 13 bases of the junction unmatched. Germline V gene lookup returns CDR1 MGHRA and CDR2 YSYEKL. The CDR3 region has the DNA TGCGCCAGCAGCCACAACGTACAGGACAGGGGTCGGGGCTACACCTTC. It codes for CASSHNVQDRGRGYTF.

The chain uses TRBV6-5 and TRBJ1-5, with D perhaps matching TRBD1 (6 bases). The CDR3 totals 15 residues. The germline V and J ends were trimmed by 2 bases and 2 bases, with 10 bases remaining between them. The germline V gene encodes CDR1 MNHEY and CDR2 SVGAGI. CDR3 in amino acids: CASSYGGSGNQPQHF. The CDR3 region has the DNA TGTGCCAGCAGTTACGGGGGCTCGGGCAATCAGCCCCAGCATTTT.

The chain joins TRBV7-2 to TRBJ1-2; D is ambiguous. The CDR3 contains 13 residues. Germline loops: CDR1 SGHTA, CDR2 FQGNSA. V was cut by 3 bases and J by 8 bases, with 13 bases left in between. CDR3 sequence (DNA): TGTGCCAGCAGCTTTTGGCCTTCGCAGGGCTACACCTTC. This translates into CASSFWPSQGYTF.